This T cell receptor beta chain was observed in a study of T cell responses to AZD1222 COVID-19 vaccine. As for the study in general: Pooled samples include second doses given at about 4 or 12 weeks. Whole-study results and caveats: Repertoire sampling was restricted to post-peak T cell response timepoints. Reportedly, nearly half of unique spike TCRs recognized epitopes outside B.1.351/B.1.1.7 mutations.

V lost 2 bases and J lost 0, with 8 bases in between. The CDR3 length is 15 residues. Per germline, CDR1 MGHRA and CDR2 YSYEKL. In the case of this clone: Its antigen is undetermined.

TCRdb's copy holds only in-frame clones and misses some; the assay was immunoSEQ multiplex PCR. This table has 130,000 or so clones, about 90% appearing once. The source of this sequence is an adult in good health. The source material was peripheral blood, sampled on day 0 of AZD1222 vaccination. This chain connects TRBV4-1 to TRBJ2-1; D is perhaps TRBD2 (6 bases). The CDR3 DNA reads TGCGCCAGCAGCCAAACTAGCAGCTCCTACAATGAGCAGTTCTTC. Protein sequence: CASSQTSSSYNEQFF.